The rows below give T cell receptor beta chains drawn from one sample of a study of blood T cell repertoires in COVID-19. Profiled with immunoSEQ multiplex PCR; TCRdb holds only in-frame clones, not every one. This table holds fewer than 150,000 clones, more than 80% found once. Sequencing was performed on peripheral blood. These receptor sequences come from a woman between 55 and 75 years old with COVID-19, enrolled during active disease. Both conserved end residues are part of each CDR3. Each record gives: clone size, V gene, CDR3 length, J gene, D gene, CDR3 DNA, CDR3 protein. D genes are given only for firm matches. Clone size is not always given. Where it is, it says once, few, many or a class for expanded clones.

abundance: few; v_gene: TRBV20-1; len: 16; j_gene: TRBJ1-5; d_gene: TRBD1; CDR3nt: TGCAGTGCTAGTGGCCTCGGACAGGGAGGCAATCAGCCCCAGCATTTT; CDR3aa: CSASGLGQGGNQPQHF
abundance: -; v_gene: TRBV19; len: 18; j_gene: TRBJ2-7; d_gene: TRBD2; CDR3nt: TGTGCCAGTAGCCGGGAGGGCAGCCTAGCGGGGGCCCTCTACGAGCAGTACTTC; CDR3aa: CASSREGSLAGALYEQYF
abundance: -; v_gene: TRBV7-7; len: 15; j_gene: TRBJ2-1; d_gene: -; CDR3nt: TGTGCCAGCAGCTTAGCGGGGGGGCCAGAGAATGAGCAGTTCTTC; CDR3aa: CASSLAGGPENEQFF
abundance: -; v_gene: TRBV5-4; len: 12; j_gene: TRBJ2-7; d_gene: -; CDR3nt: TGTGCCAGCAGCTTCAACTCCTACGAGCAGTACTTC; CDR3aa: CASSFNSYEQYF
abundance: -; v_gene: TRBV5-1; len: 13; j_gene: TRBJ2-5; d_gene: TRBD1; CDR3nt: TGCGCCAGCAGCTTCGGACAGGTGGAGACCCAGTACTTC; CDR3aa: CASSFGQVETQYF
abundance: few; v_gene: TRBV10-2; len: 12; j_gene: TRBJ1-1; d_gene: -; CDR3nt: TGCGCCAGCAGTGCCCGACAGGATGAAGCTTTCTTT; CDR3aa: CASSARQDEAFF
abundance: -; v_gene: TRBV20-1; len: 11; j_gene: TRBJ1-1; d_gene: -; CDR3nt: TGCAGTGCTAGACAGGTAACTGAAGCTTTCTTT; CDR3aa: CSARQVTEAFF
abundance: -; v_gene: TRBV6-5; len: 15; j_gene: TRBJ1-3; d_gene: -; CDR3nt: TGTGCCAGCAGCCCCGGACCAGGGGTTGAAAACACCATATATTTT; CDR3aa: CASSPGPGVENTIYF
abundance: -; v_gene: TRBV5-1; len: 14; j_gene: TRBJ2-6; d_gene: -; CDR3nt: TGCGCCAGCAGCTCATTCTCTGGGGCCAACGTCCTGACTTTC; CDR3aa: CASSSFSGANVLTF
abundance: -; v_gene: TRBV19; len: 14; j_gene: TRBJ1-4; d_gene: TRBD1; CDR3nt: TGTGCCAGTAGTGAATCAGGGGGCGGTGGGAAACTGTTTTTT; CDR3aa: CASSESGGGGKLFF
abundance: -; v_gene: TRBV15; len: 15; j_gene: TRBJ1-5; d_gene: -; CDR3nt: TGTGCCACCAGCAGAGCGACAAGCCCTAATCAGCCCCAGCATTTT; CDR3aa: CATSRATSPNQPQHF
abundance: -; v_gene: TRBV6-5; len: 14; j_gene: TRBJ1-5; d_gene: TRBD1; CDR3nt: TGTGCCAGCAGTCCTCCGACAGGGAATGTGGCCCAGCATTTT; CDR3aa: CASSPPTGNVAQHF
abundance: few; v_gene: TRBV6-5; len: 15; j_gene: TRBJ2-7; d_gene: TRBD2; CDR3nt: TGTGCCAGCAGGCCGGCTAGCGGGCCTTCCTACGAGCAGTACTTC; CDR3aa: CASRPASGPSYEQYF
abundance: -; v_gene: TRBV9; len: 16; j_gene: TRBJ1-2; d_gene: -; CDR3nt: TGTGCCAGCAGCGTAGTACCCAGGGGAGAGGACTATGGCTACACCTTC; CDR3aa: CASSVVPRGEDYGYTF
abundance: -; v_gene: TRBV30; len: 15; j_gene: TRBJ2-1; d_gene: TRBD2; CDR3nt: TGTGCCTGGGGTTTTTTGCCGGGGCCGGGGGGTGAGCAGTTCTTC; CDR3aa: CAWGFLPGPGGEQFF
abundance: -; v_gene: TRBV5-5; len: 18; j_gene: TRBJ2-3; d_gene: TRBD2; CDR3nt: TGTGCCAGCAGCTTGGTACTAGCGGGGGGGCTGGGCACAGATACGCAGTATTTT; CDR3aa: CASSLVLAGGLGTDTQYF
abundance: -; v_gene: TRBV14; len: 15; j_gene: TRBJ1-1; d_gene: TRBD1; CDR3nt: TGTGCCAGCAGCCAAGTTGCAGGGGGGAACACTGAAGCTTTCTTT; CDR3aa: CASSQVAGGNTEAFF
abundance: -; v_gene: TRBV3-1/TRBV3-2; len: 16; j_gene: TRBJ2-3; d_gene: -; CDR3nt: TGTGCCAGCAGCCAAGATCCAGGGGTCGGCACAGATACGCAGTATTTT; CDR3aa: CASSQDPGVGTDTQYF
abundance: -; v_gene: TRBV20-1; len: 16; j_gene: TRBJ2-1; d_gene: -; CDR3nt: TGCAGTGCTAGTGGACAGCTGGCGGGGAGTTACAATGAGCAGTTCTTC; CDR3aa: CSASGQLAGSYNEQFF
abundance: -; v_gene: TRBV11-2; len: 12; j_gene: TRBJ2-4; d_gene: -; CDR3nt: TGTGCCAGCAGCTTACTAGGGGACATTCAGTACTTC; CDR3aa: CASSLLGDIQYF
abundance: -; v_gene: TRBV5-1; len: 17; j_gene: TRBJ2-3; d_gene: TRBD2; CDR3nt: TGCGCCAGCAGCTGGGGACTAGCGTTCATAGAAACAGATACGCAGTATTTT; CDR3aa: CASSWGLAFIETDTQYF
abundance: -; v_gene: TRBV6-4; len: 14; j_gene: TRBJ2-5; d_gene: TRBD2; CDR3nt: TGTGCCAGCAGCCTGGGACTAGCCGAAGAGACCCAGTACTTC; CDR3aa: CASSLGLAEETQYF
abundance: once; v_gene: TRBV24-1; len: 15; j_gene: TRBJ2-5; d_gene: -; CDR3nt: TGTGCCACCAGTGACCCGGCAGGGGCGCAAGAGACCCAGTACTTC; CDR3aa: CATSDPAGAQETQYF
abundance: -; v_gene: TRBV2; len: 15; j_gene: TRBJ1-4; d_gene: -; CDR3nt: TGTGCCAGCAAACCAGGGGACGCAACTAATGAAAAACTGTTTTTT; CDR3aa: CASKPGDATNEKLFF
abundance: once; v_gene: TRBV25-1; len: 14; j_gene: TRBJ1-3; d_gene: -; CDR3nt: TGTGCCAGCAGTGAATTTAGAGGGGGAAACACCATATATTTT; CDR3aa: CASSEFRGGNTIYF
abundance: -; v_gene: TRBV5-1; len: 12; j_gene: TRBJ2-5; d_gene: TRBD1; CDR3nt: TGCGCCACAAGACAGGGGCGAGAGACCCAGTACTTC; CDR3aa: CATRQGRETQYF
abundance: -; v_gene: TRBV19; len: 15; j_gene: TRBJ1-5; d_gene: -; CDR3nt: TGTGCCAGTAGTATTTCCGGCGGTAGCAATCAGCCCCAGCATTTT; CDR3aa: CASSISGGSNQPQHF
abundance: once; v_gene: TRBV19; len: 14; j_gene: TRBJ1-1; d_gene: -; CDR3nt: TGTGCCAGTAGTTGGGGCAGAATGAACACTGAAGCTTTCTTT; CDR3aa: CASSWGRMNTEAFF
abundance: -; v_gene: TRBV19; len: 15; j_gene: TRBJ1-2; d_gene: TRBD1; CDR3nt: TGTGCCAGCAGGGGACAGGGAATAGCCGACTATGGCTACACCTTC; CDR3aa: CASRGQGIADYGYTF
abundance: once; v_gene: TRBV11-3; len: 15; j_gene: TRBJ2-5; d_gene: TRBD2; CDR3nt: TGTGCCAGCAGCCCCGGGCGGGGGGGCCGGGAGACCCAGTACTTC; CDR3aa: CASSPGRGGRETQYF
abundance: -; v_gene: TRBV7-9; len: 17; j_gene: TRBJ2-7; d_gene: -; CDR3nt: TGTGCCAGCAGCTTAGTTGTGAGGGCGGAGTTCGGCTACGAGCAGTACTTC; CDR3aa: CASSLVVRAEFGYEQYF
abundance: -; v_gene: TRBV6-2/TRBV6-3; len: 15; j_gene: TRBJ2-7; d_gene: TRBD2; CDR3nt: TGTGCCAGCAGTTACCTCCTAGCGGAGACCTACGAGCAGTACTTC; CDR3aa: CASSYLLAETYEQYF
abundance: -; v_gene: TRBV5-1; len: 16; j_gene: TRBJ2-7; d_gene: -; CDR3nt: TGCGCCAGCAGCTTGAATAGGCAGGCAACCTCCTACGAGCAGTACTTC; CDR3aa: CASSLNRQATSYEQYF
abundance: -; v_gene: TRBV28; len: 15; j_gene: TRBJ2-2; d_gene: -; CDR3nt: TGTGCCAGCAGTTTGGCAGGGGCCCGCACCGGGGAGCTGTTTTTT; CDR3aa: CASSLAGARTGELFF
abundance: few; v_gene: TRBV19; len: 16; j_gene: TRBJ1-5; d_gene: -; CDR3nt: TGTGCCAGTAGTATTGTCGCGACAGGCTTCAATCAGCCCCAGCATTTT; CDR3aa: CASSIVATGFNQPQHF
abundance: -; v_gene: TRBV28; len: 15; j_gene: TRBJ1-6; d_gene: -; CDR3nt: TGTGCCAGCAGGCTAAACACAGGGCGTAATTCACCCCTCCACTTT; CDR3aa: CASRLNTGRNSPLHF
abundance: -; v_gene: TRBV5-1; len: 15; j_gene: TRBJ2-6; d_gene: -; CDR3nt: TGCGCCAGCAGCTATTCAGGGGCTGGGGCCAACGTCCTGACTTTC; CDR3aa: CASSYSGAGANVLTF
abundance: -; v_gene: TRBV19; len: 15; j_gene: TRBJ2-2; d_gene: -; CDR3nt: TGTGCCAGTAGTAAACTTACAGGGAACACCGGGGAGCTGTTTTTT; CDR3aa: CASSKLTGNTGELFF
abundance: -; v_gene: TRBV2; len: 12; j_gene: TRBJ2-1; d_gene: -; CDR3nt: TGTGCCAGCAGTGTTAGCTACAATGAGCAGTTCTTC; CDR3aa: CASSVSYNEQFF